This TCR beta chain was profiled in a study of T cells after yellow fever vaccination. CDR1 is MNHEY, CDR2 SVGEGT, per germline. This CDR3 has 14 amino acids. With V trimmed by 6 bases and J by 8 bases, 11 bases remained unmatched. One entry per CDR3 protein, called by TCRdb with MiXCR from the 5' RACE reads. The profile shows some 300,000 distinct CDR3 sequences, around 8.1% of them singletons. This sequence was found in a man between 18 and 35 years old who received the YFV17D yellow fever vaccine. This sample comprised PBMCs, obtained approximately 47 days after the first yellow fever vaccination. The chain links TRBV6-2 or TRBV6-3 to TRBJ1-2; 8 bases align to TRBD1. The DNA of the CDR3 is TGTGCCAGCAGATCACCGGGACAGGCCAGGGGCTACACCTTC. Its protein is CASRSPGQARGYTF.